This entry lists 30 T cell receptor beta chains sequenced from one sample in a study of tumor and adjacent non-tumor tissue in lung cancer (dated by TCRdb to the late 2010s). Library preparation employed multiplex PCR. The instrument was an Illumina HiSeq 2500. TCRbeta libraries were constructed through three rounds of nested PCR with primers (Table S4) according to protocols adapted from ARM-PCR. The raw public data were reprocessed by TCRdb itself: fastp quality trimming at Q25, MiXCR clonotype calling, in-frame beta chains only. Entries that share a CDR3 protein sequence are merged under the most common genes and DNA. The sample table records tens of thousands of distinct CDR3 sequences; just over 65% of these occur just once. The ten biggest clones cover about 17% of the sample. RNA was isolated from bulk unsorted tissue, and RNA quality was assessed with a NanoDrop ND-1000 and an Agilent 2100.

What was sequenced was lung tumor tissue. The origin of the receptors is a man aged 60 to 69 with non-small cell lung cancer.

Concerning this clonotype: A much larger clone lies a single base off, so this may be a read error. This chain links TRBV12-3 or TRBV12-4 with TRBJ2-7; tentatively, D is TRBD1 (6 bases). The CDR3 consists of 17 residues. Trimming stripped 6 bases from V and 4 bases from J, with 25 bases between. The CDR3 nucleotides read TGTGCCAGCAGCGGAACAGGGTGGGCAAGGGACAAGTACGAGCAGTACTTC. Translated, it gives CASSGTGWARDKYEQYF.

The chain joins TRBV7-9 to TRBJ2-7; TRBD2 matches at 7 bases. J lost 3 bases, V lost 6 bases, and 5 bases had no gene match. This CDR3 has 13 residues. Germline CDR1 and CDR2: SEHNR and FQNEAQ (reference sequence). Here the CDR3 DNA reads TGTGCCAGCAGTCCTAGCGGATACTACGAGCAGTACTTC. Translation gives CASSPSGYYEQYF.

Of note for this clonotype: One junction end does not reproduce the germline sequence, and a read error may be involved. The rearrangement joins TRBV11-3 to TRBJ2-1; maybe TRBD2 (6 bases). The CDR3 is 16 amino acids. Looked up from germline, CDR1 is SGHNT and CDR2 is YENEEA. The CDR3 is CASNPGLRSHYNEQFF. CDR3 DNA sequence: TGTGCTAGCAACCCGGGACTCCGGAGCCACTACAATGAGCAATTCTTC.

As regards this clonotype: The junction and the germline gene differ at one end; a read error may be behind it. The rearrangement joins TRBV6-2 or TRBV6-3 to TRBJ2-6, with a tentative D call TRBD2 (6 bases). The CDR3 has 18 residues. Germline V CDR1 and CDR2: MNHEY, SVGEGT. The CDR3 coding sequence is TGTGCCAGAAGTTACTCGGAGGGGTCGGGGTTCGAGGCCAACGTCCTGACTTTC. Its translation is CARSYSEGSGFEANVLTF.

V gene TRBV29-1 combines with J gene TRBJ2-7; maybe TRBD2 (6 bases). Trimming stripped 6 bases from V and 5 bases from J, with 23 bases between. The CDR3 spans 15 residues. CDR1 is SQVTM and CDR2 is ANQGSEA in the germline V gene. In nucleotides, the CDR3 is TGCAGCGTCCTTGGGCCGGGACGGGGACTCCACGAGCAGTACTTC. This sequence encodes CSVLGPGRGLHEQYF.

Regarding this clonotype: The junction departs from germline at one end; a sequencing error may be responsible. The chain carries TRBV11-3 and TRBJ1-3; D call uncertain. The CDR3 has 14 amino acids. CDR1 and CDR2 (germline): SGHNT, YENEEA. The CDR3 protein is CARSCGRNGNTIYF. The CDR3 nucleotides are TGTGCCAGGAGCTGCGGACGGAATGGAAACACCATATATTTT.

About this clonotype: One end of the junction does not line up with germline, which may come from a read error. The CDR3 bases are TGCAGTGCTAATTGGGACAGGGGTTCCCCCAAAAATATTCAGTACTTC. Its protein is CSANWDRGSPKNIQYF. The J gene is TRBJ2-4, the V gene TRBV20-1; 10 bases are shared with TRBD1. This CDR3 comprises 16 residues. Germline V gene sequence: CDR1 DFQATT, CDR2 SNEGSKA (reference sequence).

This clonotype came up many times. For the CDR3, the DNA is TGTGCCAGCAGTTACTCGGACAGGAACTATGGCTACACCTTC. Translated, it gives CASSYSDRNYGYTF. The chain uses TRBV6-6 and TRBJ1-2; 7 nucleotides agree with TRBD1. This CDR3 contains 14 residues. Germline assignment: CDR1 MNHNY and CDR2 SVGAGI (reference sequence). The trim removed 0 bases at V and 2 bases at J, leaving 0 bases unmatched.

The sample holds a few counts of this clonotype. V gene TRBV4-1 combines with J gene TRBJ2-1; 10 bases map to TRBD1. Germline V gene sequence: CDR1 MGHRA, CDR2 YSYEKL. The CDR3 totals 17 residues. V gave up 3 bases and J gave up 3 bases; unmatched junction bases: 8. CDR3 sequence: CASSHSSGTGVYNEQFF. In DNA form, the CDR3 reads TGCGCCAGCAGCCATTCCTCCGGGACAGGGGTCTACAATGAGCAGTTCTTC.

This clonotype was detected many times. CDR3 coding DNA: TGTGCCAGCAGCCGCTTAGGACTAGGTGAAAAACTGTTTTTT. This gives the protein CASSRLGLGEKLFF. This chain connects TRBV28 to TRBJ1-4, with unresolved D. This CDR3 has 14 residues. The germline V and J ends were trimmed by 6 bases and 7 bases, with 15 bases remaining between them. Germline CDR1 is MDHEN and CDR2 is SYDVKM.

This clonotype was seen at least ten times. The chain employs TRBV6-5 and TRBJ1-2; 7 nucleotides match TRBD1. The CDR3 is made up of 15 amino acids. CDR1 and CDR2 from the germline V gene are MNHEY and SVGAGI. V was pared by 5 bases and J by 6 bases, with 12 bases of the junction left unmatched. The CDR3 DNA reads TGTGCCAGCAGTCTCTACCGGGACAGTTCTGATGGCTACACCTTC. This sequence encodes CASSLYRDSSDGYTF.

The rearrangement joins TRBV5-1 to TRBJ2-3; D gene uncertain. Germline V gene lookup returns CDR1 SGHRS and CDR2 YFSETQ. The CDR3 totals 14 residues. Between the trimmed V and J ends, which lost 0 bases and 4 bases, there was a span of 9 bases. Here the CDR3 reads CASSLAGIADTQYF. The CDR3 DNA reads TGCGCCAGCAGCTTGGCCGGAATCGCAGATACGCAGTATTTT.

About this clonotype itself: The conserved closing phenylalanine or tryptophan is absent in this CDR3, likely reflecting a read error. The chain employs TRBV5-1 and TRBJ2-2; D is perhaps TRBD2 (5 bases). Germline assignment: CDR1 SGHRS and CDR2 YFSETQ. This CDR3 comprises 14 residues. CDR3 region: CASGLKTSSGELFS. The CDR3 bases are TGTGCCAGCGGCCTGAAAACTAGTTCCGGGGAGCTGTTTTCT.

This clonotype was detected only a few times. A junction boundary mismatches the germline segment, possibly from a read error. This chain connects TRBV20-1 to TRBJ2-1; TRBD2 might be the D (5 bases). The CDR3 totals 14 residues. Germline V gene sequence: CDR1 DFQATT, CDR2 SNEGSKA (reference sequence). CDR3 residues: CSAKGSAVYSEQFF. In DNA form, the CDR3 reads TGCAGTGCTAAAGGTAGCGCGGTCTACAGTGAGCAGTTCTTC.

The sample holds many counts of this clonotype. The gene calls are TRBV28 and TRBJ2-4; D is unresolved. V was clipped by 3 bases and J by 1 base, with 13 bases between them. CDR1 is MDHEN and CDR2 is SYDVKM in the germline V gene. CDR3 size: 16 residues. CDR3 bases: TGTGCCAGCAGTTTTCCAAGCCACAGTGCCAAAAACATTCAGTACTTC. This codes for CASSFPSHSAKNIQYF.

Points on this clonotype: Given a much more abundant clone one base away, this may be a read error. Lacking the conserved final phenylalanine or tryptophan, this CDR3 likely reflects a read error. The limits of the CDR3 on the DNA are not certain, so only TCRdb's listed CDR3 is given. The chain employs TRBV11-1 and TRBJ2-1. Germline assignment: CDR1 SGHAT and CDR2 FQDESV (reference sequence). The CDR3 is 13 amino acids long, termini counted. The CDR3 is CATSLGLSNEQLL.

Worth noting for this clonotype: This may be a read error, as it is one base from a much larger clone. The CDR3 does not close with the conserved phenylalanine or tryptophan, likely indicating a read error. This chain joins TRBV5-1 and TRBJ2-7; D could derive from TRBD1 or TRBD2 (5 bases each). The V and J ends lost 4 bases and 2 bases respectively, with 13 bases between them. The CDR3 is 14 amino acids. The germline gives CDR1 SGHRS, CDR2 YFSETQ. This CDR3 is CASSIQAGPYEQYL. The CDR3 bases are TGCGCCAGCAGCATACAGGCGGGTCCCTACGAGCAGTACTTA.

The rearrangement uses TRBV20-1 and TRBJ2-3; 9 bases are shared with TRBD1. With V trimmed by 3 bases and J by 4 bases, 2 bases remained unmatched. CDR3 length: 13 residues. Per germline, CDR1 DFQATT and CDR2 SNEGSKA (reference sequence). In DNA, the CDR3 is TGCAGTGCTAGGGGGACAGGGCCAGATACGCAGTATTTT. Its protein product is CSARGTGPDTQYF.

This chain connects TRBV6-1 to TRBJ2-7; tentatively, D is TRBD1 (5 bases). The CDR3 extends over 15 amino acids. Trimming removed 2 bases at V and 8 bases at J, with 19 bases between. Germline-derived CDR1 and CDR2 are MNHNS and SASEGT. CDR3 sequence: CASSEYLDSTYKQYF. In DNA form, the CDR3 reads TGTGCCAGCAGTGAATACTTAGACAGCACATACAAGCAGTACTTC.

This clonotype was seen ten or more times. The chain links TRBV7-8 to TRBJ2-6; a weak D match, TRBD1 (6 bases). V was clipped by 1 base and J by 5 bases, with 9 bases between them. The CDR3 spans 15 residues. Germline CDR1 reads SGHVS; CDR2 reads FQNEAQ. In nucleotides, the CDR3 is TGTGCCAGCAGCTTAGGGACAGTGAGGGCCAACGTCCTGACTTTC. Amino acid sequence: CASSLGTVRANVLTF.

In this sample, this clonotype turned up many times. The genes are TRBV5-6 and TRBJ1-6, with TRBD1 identical over 10 bases. CDR1 SGHDT and CDR2 YYEEEE come from the germline V gene. The CDR3 totals 16 residues. V lost 2 bases and J lost 7; bases outside the gene matches: 6. CDR3 residues: CASSFGQGEANSPLHF. As DNA, the CDR3 is TGTGCCAGCAGCTTTGGACAGGGGGAAGCGAATTCACCCCTCCACTTT.

In the case of this clonotype: One end of the junction fails to match germline, which may point to a read error. The V and J genes are TRBV6-1 and TRBJ2-3; tentative D call: TRBD1 (5 bases). The CDR3 has 15 residues. Per the germline V gene, CDR1 is MNHNS and CDR2 is SASEGT. The CDR3 region has the DNA TGTGCCAGCAGCGTCAGGGTATTGGACACAGATACGCATTATTTT. Its translation is CASSVRVLDTDTHYF.

V usage is TRBV2 and J usage is TRBJ2-7; D uncertain. This CDR3 has 12 amino acids. The germline CDR1 and CDR2 sequences are SNHLY and FYNNEI. V was trimmed by 4 bases and J by 1 base, leaving 5 bases between them. For the CDR3, the DNA is TGTGCCAGCAGTGTAGCTTCCTACGAGCAGTACTTC. Translation gives CASSVASYEQYF. Supplemented by reference TRBV2 and TRBJ2-7, the full variable domain reads EPEVTQTPSHQVTQMGQEVILRCVPISNHLYFYWYRQILGQKVEFLVSFYNNEISEKSEIFDDQFSVERPDGSNFTLKIRSTKLEDSAMYFCASSVASYEQYFGPGTRLTVT.

This clonotype ranks as medium-sized. The rearrangement joins TRBV12-3 or TRBV12-4 to TRBJ2-6, with D unclear. V was cut by 5 bases and J by 1 base, with 9 bases left in between. The CDR3 has 15 amino acids. The CDR3 region has the DNA TGTGCCAGCAGTCCCCTATCGTCTGGGGCCAACGTCCTGACTTTC. It translates to CASSPLSSGANVLTF.

This clonotype was detected many times. The chain has TRBV5-5 and TRBJ1-2; no firm D call. V shed 1 base and J shed 4 bases, with 11 bases lying between them. Looked up from germline, CDR1 is SGHKS and CDR2 is YYEKEE (reference sequence). The CDR3 length is 14 residues. In DNA, the CDR3 is TGTGCCAGCAGCTTGAGTGCCAGAACCTATGGCTACACCTTC. Protein: CASSLSARTYGYTF.

Regarding this clonotype: One end of the junction does not line up with germline, which may come from a read error. The chain has TRBV20-1 and TRBJ2-1; TRBD2 matches at 12 bases. CDR3 size: 17 residues. Germline assignment: CDR1 DFQATT and CDR2 SNEGSKA (reference sequence). This CDR3 reads CTASPGLAGNSYNEQFF. The CDR3 nucleotides read TGCACTGCTAGTCCTGGACTAGCGGGAAACTCCTACAATGAGCAGTTCTTC.

With respect to this clonotype: One junction end disagrees with the germline gene, perhaps due to a read error. This chain uses TRBV12-3 or TRBV12-4 with TRBJ1-2; TRBD1 matches at 10 bases. This CDR3 is 16 amino acids long. CDR3 sequence reads: CASSDPGQGRNYGCTF. The CDR3 nucleotides are TGTGCCAGCAGCGACCCGGGACAGGGGCGCAACTATGGCTGCACCTTC.

This clonotype has at least ten counts. This chain joins TRBV4-1 and TRBJ2-3; no reliable D call. The germline V gene has CDR1 MGHRA and CDR2 YSYEKL. Trimming cost V 3 bases and J 0 bases, with 10 bases left between them. The length of the CDR3 is 15 residues. The CDR3 coding sequence is TGCGCCAGCAGCCACGGCGAAGGAAGCACAGATACGCAGTATTTT. Its protein product is CASSHGEGSTDTQYF.

This clonotype occurred a few times. This may arise from a read error, as a much more abundant clone is one base away. V and J are TRBV6-1 and TRBJ2-7; 9 nucleotides agree with TRBD1. This CDR3 region has 13 residues. Germline CDR1 MNHNS, CDR2 SASEGT. CDR3 nucleotides: TGTGCCATCGCGGGACAGGGAGCGTACGAGCGGTACTTC. Its translation is CAIAGQGAYERYF.

This clonotype was counted at least ten times. The genes are TRBV29-1 and TRBJ2-1; 11 nucleotides agree with TRBD2. CDR3 length equals 14 residues. The J segment lost 6 bases and the V segment lost 3 bases, leaving 4 bases of the junction unmatched. Germline-derived CDR1 and CDR2 are SQVTM and ANQGSEA. The DNA of the CDR3 is TGCAGCGTTGAGGGTAGCGGGAGGGTCAATGAGCAGTTCTTC. This translates into CSVEGSGRVNEQFF.